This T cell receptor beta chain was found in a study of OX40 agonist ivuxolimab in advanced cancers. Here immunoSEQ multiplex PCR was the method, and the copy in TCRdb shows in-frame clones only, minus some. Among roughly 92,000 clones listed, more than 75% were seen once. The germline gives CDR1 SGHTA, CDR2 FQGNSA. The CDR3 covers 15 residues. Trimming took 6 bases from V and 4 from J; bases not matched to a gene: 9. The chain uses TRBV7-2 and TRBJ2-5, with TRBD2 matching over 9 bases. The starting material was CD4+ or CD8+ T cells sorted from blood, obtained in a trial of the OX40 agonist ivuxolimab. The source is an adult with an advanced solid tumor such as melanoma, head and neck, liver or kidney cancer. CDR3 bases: TGTGCCAGCAGACCCTCTAGCGGGACGGGAGAGACCCAGTACTTC. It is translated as CASRPSSGTGETQYF. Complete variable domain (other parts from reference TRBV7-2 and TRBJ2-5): GAGVSQSPSNKVTEKGKDVELRCDPISGHTALYWYRQSLGQGLEFLIYFQGNSAPDKSGLPSDRFSAERTGGSVSTLTIQRTQQEDSAVYLCASRPSSGTGETQYFGPGTRLLVL.